A single sample is the source of the 24 T cell receptor beta chains below, sequenced in a study of T cell changes during pregnancy in multiple sclerosis. Method: immunoSEQ multiplex PCR; TCRdb's copy keeps in-frame clones and lacks some. The table includes about 64,000 clones, roughly 92% detected once. The source material was peripheral blood, sampled in the second trimester of pregnancy. These receptors originate from a female donor with multiple sclerosis, enrolled in a pregnancy study.

The rearrangement uses TRBV18 and TRBJ1-2; 7 bases are shared with TRBD1. Germline V gives CDR1 KGHSH, CDR2 LQKENI. This CDR3 is built from 14 residues. The J segment lost 3 bases and the V segment lost 3 bases, leaving 4 bases of the junction unmatched. The CDR3 loop reads CASSPRQGDYGYTF. CDR3 DNA: TGTGCCAGCTCACCGAGACAGGGTGACTATGGCTACACCTTC.

This clone turned up a few times. This chain joins TRBV28 and TRBJ1-2; TRBD1 agrees at 7 bases. Trimming cost V 5 bases and J 7 bases; bases outside gene matches: 4. The V gene's germline CDR1 is MDHEN and CDR2 SYDVKM. This CDR3 has 12 amino acids. The CDR3, as DNA: TGTGCCAGCAGTATTACAGGGGCTGGCTACACCTTC. Amino acids: CASSITGAGYTF.

This chain links TRBV30 with TRBJ2-1, with 13 bases aligning to TRBD2. From germline, CDR1 is GTSNPN and CDR2 SVGIG (reference sequence). The CDR3 is 16 amino acids. J was trimmed by 5 bases and V by 4 bases; bases with no gene match: 8. DNA of the CDR3: TGTGCCTGGATCGGGACTAGCGGGGTCGGGAACAATGAGCAGTTCTTC. This sequence encodes CAWIGTSGVGNNEQFF.

V and J are TRBV2 and TRBJ2-3, with D perhaps matching TRBD2 (5 bases). Trimming shortened V by 5 bases and J by 4 bases, and 13 bases separated the two germline ends. CDR1 and CDR2 (germline): SNHLY, FYNNEI. The CDR3 is 14 amino acids. The CDR3 spells CASSLASSADTQYF. CDR3 bases: TGTGCCAGCAGTCTAGCTAGCAGTGCAGATACGCAGTATTTT.

In its sample, this clone was seen once. The chain joins TRBV4-2 to TRBJ2-1; D is unresolved. Trimming left V 0 bases short and J 1 base short, with 7 bases between. The V gene's germline CDR1 is LGHNA and CDR2 YNFKEQ. The CDR3 spans 15 residues. This chain's CDR3 is CASSQDPVSYNEQFF. CDR3 in DNA: TGTGCCAGCAGCCAAGACCCAGTATCCTACAATGAGCAGTTCTTC.

The chain combines TRBV5-8 with TRBJ2-7; 7 nucleotides match TRBD1. This CDR3 contains 15 residues. Per germline, CDR1 SGHTS and CDR2 YDEGEE. The V gene end was trimmed by 2 bases and the J gene end by 3 bases; junction bases not matched to a gene: 8. CDR3 loop: CASSFTGTDLYEQYF. As DNA, the CDR3 is TGTGCCAGCAGCTTCACCGGGACAGACCTCTACGAGCAGTACTTC.

The chain joins TRBV5-6 to TRBJ2-4; 11 bases line up with TRBD2. With 3 bases clipped from V and 4 bases from J, the junction kept 3 bases outside the gene matches. The CDR3 covers 15 residues. Germline assignment: CDR1 SGHDT and CDR2 YYEEEE. CDR3 in DNA: TGTGCCAGCAGCTCGGGACTAGCGGCTAAAAACATTCAGTACTTC. Protein: CASSSGLAAKNIQYF.

The chain uses TRBV11-2 and TRBJ2-1, with TRBD2 matching over 7 bases. Losses at the gene ends were 3 bases for V and 3 bases for J; bases not matched to a gene: 2. Germline V gene data show CDR1 as SGHAT and CDR2 as FQNNGV. This CDR3 spans 14 amino acids. CDR3: CASSFAGVYNEQFF. As DNA, the CDR3 is TGTGCCAGCAGCTTTGCGGGAGTCTACAATGAGCAGTTCTTC.

This chain uses TRBV27 with TRBJ2-1, with no clear D. The V gene lost 3 bases and the J gene lost 0 bases, with 9 bases spanning the gap. This CDR3 contains 15 residues. Germline V gives CDR1 MNHEY, CDR2 SMNVEV (reference sequence). The chain's CDR3 is CASSFGLNSYNEQFF. The CDR3 DNA reads TGTGCCAGCAGTTTTGGCTTAAACTCCTACAATGAGCAGTTCTTC.

The J gene is TRBJ2-3, the V gene TRBV2, with 14 nucleotides matching TRBD2. Germline V gene data show CDR1 as SNHLY and CDR2 as FYNNEI. Losses at the gene ends were 6 bases for V and 5 bases for J; bases not matched to a gene: 4. The CDR3 has 15 amino acids. The CDR3 loop is CASRGLAGAGDTQYF. The CDR3 DNA reads TGTGCCAGCAGGGGACTAGCGGGAGCTGGAGATACGCAGTATTTT.

The rearrangement uses TRBV4-1 and TRBJ1-2, with D unresolved. Trimming cost V 1 base and J 8 bases, with 8 bases left between them. Looked up from germline, CDR1 is MGHRA and CDR2 is YSYEKL. The CDR3 is made up of 12 amino acids. CDR3 residues: CASSQVSGGYTF. In DNA form, the CDR3 reads TGCGCCAGCAGCCAAGTTTCTGGCGGCTACACCTTC.

The V gene is TRBV19, the J gene TRBJ1-3; perhaps TRBD1 as D (6 bases). Germline CDR1 LNHDA, CDR2 SQIVND (reference sequence). The CDR3 spans 16 residues. The V end was cut by 4 bases, the J end by 1 base, with 14 bases between. In nucleotides, the CDR3 is TGTGCCAGTAGTACCTACCAGGGGATTTCTGGAAACACCATATATTTT. This translates into CASSTYQGISGNTIYF.

V usage is TRBV11-3 and J usage is TRBJ2-1; 10 bases fit TRBD2. The V gene end was trimmed by 5 bases and the J gene end by 8 bases; junction bases not matched to a gene: 15. Germline V CDR1 and CDR2: SGHNT, YENEEA. The CDR3 extends over 17 amino acids. The CDR3: CASSQRGAAGGQYEQFF. CDR3 DNA: TGTGCCAGCAGCCAGAGGGGGGCAGCGGGAGGGCAGTATGAGCAGTTCTTC.

Only a few counts were recorded for this clone. V and J are TRBV30 and TRBJ2-1; 12 bases fit TRBD1. Germline V gene data show CDR1 as GTSNPN and CDR2 as SVGIG (reference sequence). CDR3 length: 16 amino acids. With 4 bases clipped from V and 8 bases from J, the junction kept 12 bases outside the gene matches. The CDR3 spells CAWTQPPGQGADEQFF. CDR3 coding DNA: TGTGCCTGGACCCAACCCCCGGGACAGGGGGCCGATGAGCAGTTCTTC.

The J gene is TRBJ2-7, the V gene TRBV11-2; 10 nucleotides align to TRBD2. Trimming at V came to 5 bases and at J to 2 bases, leaving 9 bases not matched to a gene. The CDR3 covers 16 residues. The V gene's germline CDR1 is SGHAT and CDR2 FQNNGV. CDR3 bases: TGTGCCAGCAGCCCGCCCACACTAGCGGGACCCTACGAGCAGTACTTC. Amino acids: CASSPPTLAGPYEQYF. Based on the CDR3 plus reference TRBV11-2 and TRBJ2-7, the full variable domain is EAGVAQSPRYKIIEKRQSVAFWCNPISGHATLYWYQQILGQGPKLLIQFQNNGVVDDSQLPKDRFSAERLKGVDSTLKIQPAKLEDSAVYLCASSPPTLAGPYEQYFGPGTRLTVT.

This chain uses TRBV10-3 with TRBJ1-2, with TRBD1 identical over 9 bases. The trim removed 5 bases at V and 7 bases at J, leaving 5 bases unmatched. The V gene's germline CDR1 is ENHRY and CDR2 SYGVKD. The CDR3 runs 13 residues. CDR3 sequence (DNA): TGTGCCATCAGTCAAGACAGGGGGAGTGGCTACACCTTC. Translation: CAISQDRGSGYTF.

The DNA for the CDR3 is TGTGCCAGCAGTCTAACTGCAGATACGCAGTATTTT. It specifies CASSLTADTQYF. This chain joins TRBV27 and TRBJ2-3; D unclear. V was cut by 5 bases and J by 4 bases, with 7 bases left in between. CDR1 and CDR2 (germline): MNHEY, SMNVEV (reference sequence). The CDR3 runs to 12 residues.

The V and J genes are TRBV7-9 and TRBJ2-7; a possible D gene is TRBD1 (6 bases). Trimming stripped 1 base from V and 3 bases from J, with 13 bases between. Germline values: CDR1 SEHNR, CDR2 FQNEAQ (reference sequence). The CDR3 covers 15 residues. The CDR3: CASSLGAGEGYEQYF. The CDR3 region has the DNA TGTGCCAGCAGCTTAGGCGCAGGGGAAGGCTACGAGCAGTACTTC.

CDR3 in amino acids: CAWSRVSEKLFF. CDR3 nucleotides: TGTGCCTGGAGCAGGGTTTCGGAAAAACTGTTTTTT. The chain employs TRBV30 and TRBJ1-4, with TRBD1 as a possible D gene (5 bases). The CDR3 contains 12 residues. Trimming took off 3 bases at V and 8 bases at J, with 10 bases between the two ends. Germline V gene data show CDR1 as GTSNPN and CDR2 as SVGIG (reference sequence).

The rearrangement uses TRBV7-8 and TRBJ2-1, with D possibly matching TRBD2 (5 bases). The germline gives CDR1 SGHVS, CDR2 FQNEAQ. The CDR3 spans 16 residues. The ends were cut back, 1 base at V and 1 base at J, with 11 bases in the middle. The CDR3 nucleotides are TGTGCCAGCAGCTTAGTGGGGAGTGTTTCCTACAATGAGCAGTTCTTC. This sequence encodes CASSLVGSVSYNEQFF.

This chain uses TRBV10-3 with TRBJ2-7; 11 nucleotides align to TRBD2. Losses at the gene ends were 0 bases for V and 0 bases for J; bases not matched to a gene: 4. This CDR3 has 17 amino acids. CDR1 is ENHRY and CDR2 is SYGVKD in the germline V gene. The CDR3 here is CAISESPGLADSYEQYF. For the CDR3, the DNA is TGTGCCATCAGTGAGTCGCCGGGACTAGCGGACTCCTACGAGCAGTACTTC.

V gene TRBV28 combines with J gene TRBJ1-3; TRBD1 aligns across 8 bases. V lost 6 bases, J lost 0 bases, and 10 bases stayed unmatched. Germline CDR1 and CDR2: MDHEN and SYDVKM. The CDR3 runs to 17 residues. This chain's CDR3 is CASSPLRGPTSGNTIYF. DNA for the CDR3: TGTGCCAGCAGCCCTCTCAGGGGGCCGACCTCTGGAAACACCATATATTTT.

This clone was detected only once. This chain connects TRBV5-1 to TRBJ2-3, with D maybe TRBD2 (5 bases). Germline CDR1 is SGHRS and CDR2 is YFSETQ. The CDR3 loop spans 15 amino acids. The V end was cut by 0 bases, the J end by 4 bases, with 12 bases between. CDR3: CASSLVRDSADTQYF. CDR3 sequence (DNA): TGCGCCAGCAGCTTGGTACGGGATTCAGCAGATACGCAGTATTTT. The entire variable domain, with the rest obtained from reference TRBV5-1 and TRBJ2-3, is as follows: KAGVTQTPRYLIKTRGQQVTLSCSPISGHRSVSWYQQTPGQGLQFLFEYFSETQRNKGNFPGRFSGRQFSNSRSEMNVSTLELGDSALYLCASSLVRDSADTQYFGPGTRLTVL.

The rearrangement links TRBV27 to TRBJ2-7, with 10 bases identical to TRBD1. The CDR3 is 15 residues long. Trimming removed 3 bases from V and 6 bases from J; junction bases left unmatched: 8. Germline CDR1 reads MNHEY; CDR2 reads SMNVEV (reference sequence). The CDR3 DNA is TGTGCCAGCAGTTTTTTACGGGGACAGGGGTCCGAGCAGTACTTC. Protein sequence: CASSFLRGQGSEQYF.